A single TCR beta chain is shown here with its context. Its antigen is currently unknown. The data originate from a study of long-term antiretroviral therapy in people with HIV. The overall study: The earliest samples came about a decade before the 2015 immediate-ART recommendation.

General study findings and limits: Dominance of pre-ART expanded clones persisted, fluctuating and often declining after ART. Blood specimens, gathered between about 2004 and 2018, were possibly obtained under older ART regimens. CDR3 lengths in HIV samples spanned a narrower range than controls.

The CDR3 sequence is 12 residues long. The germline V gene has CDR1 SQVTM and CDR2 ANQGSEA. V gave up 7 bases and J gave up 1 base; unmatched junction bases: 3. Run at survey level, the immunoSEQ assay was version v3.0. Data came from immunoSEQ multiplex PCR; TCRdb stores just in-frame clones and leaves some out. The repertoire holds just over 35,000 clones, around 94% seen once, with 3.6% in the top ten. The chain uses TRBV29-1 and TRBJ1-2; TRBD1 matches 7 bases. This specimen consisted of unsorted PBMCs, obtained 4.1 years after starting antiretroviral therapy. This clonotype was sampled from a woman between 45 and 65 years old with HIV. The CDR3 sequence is CSATGLNYGYTF. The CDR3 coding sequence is TGCAGCGCGACAGGGCTTAACTATGGCTACACCTTC. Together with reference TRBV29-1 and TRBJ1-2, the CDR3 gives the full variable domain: SAVISQKPSRDICQRGTSLTIQCQVDSQVTMMFWYRQQPGQSLTLIATANQGSEATYESGFVIDKFPISRPNLTFSTLTVSNMSPEDSSIYLCSATGLNYGYTFGSGTRLTVV.